The T cell receptor beta chain described here comes from a study of yellow fever vaccine responses in identical twins. Findings of the study overall: Twins reportedly showed a vaccine T cell response that seemed partly convergent and partly personalized.

CDR3 length: 14 amino acids. In germline, CDR1 is LGHNA, CDR2 YNFKEQ. Trimming removed 5 bases at V and 5 bases at J, with 13 bases between. Points on this clonotype: Its antigen is unknown.

TCRdb independently ran MiXCR on the RT-PCR reads; one entry per CDR3 protein. The data hold 7,500 to 10,000 distinct CDR3 sequences, with over 70% observed a single time. The TCR was taken from a woman aged 18-29 years who received the yellow fever vaccine. This sequence joins TRBV4-2 and TRBJ2-1; maybe TRBD1 (5 bases). The source material was T cells from blood (PBMCs), unsorted or a sorted subset (not recorded which), sampled before or after yellow fever vaccination (not recorded which). CDR3 amino acids: CASSTKGINNEQFF. CDR3 nucleotides: TGTGCCAGCAGCACAAAGGGGATAAACAATGAGCAGTTCTTC.